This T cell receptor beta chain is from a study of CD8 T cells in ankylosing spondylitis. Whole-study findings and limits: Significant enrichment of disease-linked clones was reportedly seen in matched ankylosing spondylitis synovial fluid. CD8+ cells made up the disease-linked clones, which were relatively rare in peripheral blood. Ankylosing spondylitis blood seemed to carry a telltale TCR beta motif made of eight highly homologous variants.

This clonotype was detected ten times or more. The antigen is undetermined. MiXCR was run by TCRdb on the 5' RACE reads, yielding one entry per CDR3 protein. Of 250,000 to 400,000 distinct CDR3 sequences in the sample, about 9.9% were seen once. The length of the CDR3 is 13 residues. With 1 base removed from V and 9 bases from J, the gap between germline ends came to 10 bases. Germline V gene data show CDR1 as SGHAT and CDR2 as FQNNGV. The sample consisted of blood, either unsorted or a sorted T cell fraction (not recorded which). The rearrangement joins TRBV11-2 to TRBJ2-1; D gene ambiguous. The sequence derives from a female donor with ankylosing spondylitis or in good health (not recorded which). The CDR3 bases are TGTGCCAGCAGCTTAGTCTCCAAAGGTGAGCAGTTCTTC. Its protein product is CASSLVSKGEQFF.